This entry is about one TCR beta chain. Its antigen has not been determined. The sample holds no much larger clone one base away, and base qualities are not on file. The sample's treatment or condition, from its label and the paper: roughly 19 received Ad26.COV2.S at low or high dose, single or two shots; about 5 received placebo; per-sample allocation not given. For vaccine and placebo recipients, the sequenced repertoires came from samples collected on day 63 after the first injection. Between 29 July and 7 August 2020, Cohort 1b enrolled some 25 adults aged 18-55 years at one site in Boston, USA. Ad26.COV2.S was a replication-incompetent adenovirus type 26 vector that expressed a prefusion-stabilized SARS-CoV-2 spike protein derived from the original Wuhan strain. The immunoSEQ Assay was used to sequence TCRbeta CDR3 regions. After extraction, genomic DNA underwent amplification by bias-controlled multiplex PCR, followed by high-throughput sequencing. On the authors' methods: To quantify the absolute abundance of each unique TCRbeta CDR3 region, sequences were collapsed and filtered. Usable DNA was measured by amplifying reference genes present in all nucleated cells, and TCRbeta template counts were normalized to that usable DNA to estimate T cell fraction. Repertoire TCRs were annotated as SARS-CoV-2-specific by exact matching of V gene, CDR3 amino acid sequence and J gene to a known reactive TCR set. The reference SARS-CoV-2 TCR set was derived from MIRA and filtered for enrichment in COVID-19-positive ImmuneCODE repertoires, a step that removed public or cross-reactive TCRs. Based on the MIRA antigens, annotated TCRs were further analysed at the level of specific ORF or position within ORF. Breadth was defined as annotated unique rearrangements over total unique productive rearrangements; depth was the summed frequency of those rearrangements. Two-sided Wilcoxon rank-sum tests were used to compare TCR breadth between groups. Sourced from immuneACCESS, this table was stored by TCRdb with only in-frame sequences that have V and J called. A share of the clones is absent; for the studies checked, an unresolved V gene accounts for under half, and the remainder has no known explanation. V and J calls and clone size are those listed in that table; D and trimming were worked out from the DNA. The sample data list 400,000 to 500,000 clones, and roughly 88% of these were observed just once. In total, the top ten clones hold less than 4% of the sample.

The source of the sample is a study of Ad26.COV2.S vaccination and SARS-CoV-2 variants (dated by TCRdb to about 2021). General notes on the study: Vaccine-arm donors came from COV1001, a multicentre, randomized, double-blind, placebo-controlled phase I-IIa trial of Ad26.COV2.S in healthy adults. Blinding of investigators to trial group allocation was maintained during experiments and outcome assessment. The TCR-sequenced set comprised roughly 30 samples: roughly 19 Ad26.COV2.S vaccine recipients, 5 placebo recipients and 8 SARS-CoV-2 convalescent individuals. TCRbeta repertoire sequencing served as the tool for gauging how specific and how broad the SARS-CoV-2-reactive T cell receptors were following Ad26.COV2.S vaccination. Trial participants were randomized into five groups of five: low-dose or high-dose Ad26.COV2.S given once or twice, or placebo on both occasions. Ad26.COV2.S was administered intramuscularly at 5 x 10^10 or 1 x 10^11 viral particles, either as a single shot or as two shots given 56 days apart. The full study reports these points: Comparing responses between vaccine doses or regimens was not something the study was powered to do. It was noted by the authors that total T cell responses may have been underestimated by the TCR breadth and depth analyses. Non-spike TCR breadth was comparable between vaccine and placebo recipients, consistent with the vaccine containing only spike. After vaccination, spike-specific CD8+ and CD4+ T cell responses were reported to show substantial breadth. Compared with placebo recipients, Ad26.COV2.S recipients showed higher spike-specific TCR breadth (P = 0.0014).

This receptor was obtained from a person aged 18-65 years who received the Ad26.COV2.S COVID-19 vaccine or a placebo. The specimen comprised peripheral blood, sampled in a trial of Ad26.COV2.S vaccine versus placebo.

This receptor carries the CDR3 CASSVDRARGLAAFF. The base sequence is TGTGCCAGCAGCGTAGACAGGGCCCGCGGTCTCGCAGCTTTCTTT. In this chain, TRBV6-5 is recombined with TRBJ1-1; 7 central bases correspond to TRBD1. The germline V and J ends show losses of 6 bases and 10 bases respectively, and no gene match explains 17 bases of the junction. For CDR1 and CDR2, the germline V gene lists MNHEY and SVGAGI. Including the terminal cysteine and phenylalanine, the CDR3 comprises 15 residues. CDR3 DNA only is kept here, 45 bases in frame from base 1.